The 21 T cell receptor beta chains listed next were all sequenced from one sample in a study of blood T cell repertoires in COVID-19. Here immunoSEQ multiplex PCR was the method, and the copy in TCRdb shows in-frame clones only, minus some. The sample yields hundreds of thousands of clones, just over 85% seen once. Sequencing was done on a sample of peripheral blood. These receptors came from a woman in her thirties with active or convalescent COVID-19.

The V and J genes are TRBV4-1 and TRBJ2-7; no clear D gene. The CDR3 loop spans 11 amino acids. Germline values: CDR1 MGHRA, CDR2 YSYEKL. V lost 6 bases, J lost 3 bases, and 6 bases lay in between. The CDR3 protein is CASSNIYEQYF. The CDR3 DNA follows: TGCGCCAGCAGTAATATCTACGAGCAGTACTTC.

CDR3 bases: TGTGCCAGCTCATCACAGGGGGCCGTTGATGGCTACACCTTC. The encoded protein is CASSSQGAVDGYTF. The gene calls are TRBV18 and TRBJ1-2; the match to TRBD1 covers 9 bases. CDR3 size: 14 residues. Germline CDR1 KGHSH, CDR2 LQKENI. V shed 5 bases and J 6 bases; nucleotides not matched to a gene: 7.

The chain joins TRBV27 to TRBJ1-6; D possibly corresponds to TRBD1 (6 bases). V lost 4 bases and J 7 bases, leaving 17 bases between the germline ends. Germline assignment: CDR1 MNHEY and CDR2 SMNVEV (reference sequence). The CDR3 is made up of 16 amino acids. As DNA, the CDR3 is TGTGCCAGCAGTTCACCCGGGACAAGACCAAATTCACCCCTCCACTTT. The encoded protein is CASSSPGTRPNSPLHF.

The chain recombines TRBV18 with TRBJ2-6; TRBD2 is a possible D gene (5 bases). The ends were cut back, 4 bases at V and 0 bases at J, with 7 bases in the middle. Germline V lookup: CDR1 KGHSH, CDR2 LQKENI. CDR3 length equals 15 residues. The CDR3 DNA is TGTGCCAGCTCACGTGAGGGCTCTGGGGCCAACGTCCTGACTTTC. Its translation: CASSREGSGANVLTF.

This clone has more than one count but fewer than ten. The chain uses TRBV5-4 and TRBJ2-2; 13 bases are shared with TRBD2. Unmatched junction bases numbered 11, after V lost 4 bases and J lost 8 bases. This CDR3 is 17 amino acids long. Germline V gives CDR1 SGHNT, CDR2 YYREEE (reference sequence). The CDR3 loop reads CASSPPGLAGSTGELFF. CDR3 nucleotides: TGTGCCAGCAGCCCCCCGGGACTAGCGGGATCTACGGGGGAGCTGTTTTTT.

The rearrangement joins TRBV7-8 to TRBJ2-7; maybe TRBD2 (6 bases). Trimming cost V 3 bases and J 2 bases, with 17 bases left between them. Germline CDR1 and CDR2: SGHVS and FQNEAQ. CDR3 size: 16 residues. CDR3 bases: TGTGCCAGCAGCTTTTCAAGTGGGCCGGGGGCCTACGAGCAGTACTTC. Translated: CASSFSSGPGAYEQYF.

V and J are TRBV9 and TRBJ2-2, with TRBD1 identical over 10 bases. Germline V gene data show CDR1 as SGDLS and CDR2 as YYNGEE. The CDR3 runs 16 residues. V lost 6 bases and J lost 3; bases outside the gene matches: 8. The CDR3: CASTPEGQGYTGELFF. CDR3 DNA sequence: TGTGCCAGCACCCCCGAGGGACAGGGGTACACCGGGGAGCTGTTTTTT.

The V and J genes are TRBV12-3 or TRBV12-4 and TRBJ1-1; D is undetermined. V dropped 1 base and J dropped 10 bases, with 10 bases sitting between them. The CDR3 runs to 12 residues. The CDR3 region has the DNA TGTGCCAGCAGTTTAGAGTCGAGGGTAGCTTTCTTT. Translating it yields CASSLESRVAFF.

This chain uses TRBV5-6 with TRBJ2-7; D is undetermined. The germline V gene has CDR1 SGHDT and CDR2 YYEEEE. This CDR3 region has 13 residues. With 0 bases removed from V and 4 bases from J, the gap between germline ends came to 8 bases. The CDR3 protein is CASSLGWAYEQYF. CDR3 coding DNA: TGTGCCAGCAGCTTGGGGTGGGCTTACGAGCAGTACTTC. Together with reference TRBV5-6 and TRBJ2-7, the CDR3 gives the full variable domain: DAGVTQSPTHLIKTRGQQVTLRCSPKSGHDTVSWYQQALGQGPQFIFQYYEEEERQRGNFPDRFSGHQFPNYSSELNVNALLLGDSALYLCASSLGWAYEQYFGPGTRLTVT.

In nucleotides, the CDR3 is TGTGCCAGCAACTACGACAGGACCTACGAGCAGTACTTC. Translated: CASNYDRTYEQYF. The rearrangement joins TRBV2 to TRBJ2-7; D may be TRBD1 (6 bases). Germline assignment: CDR1 SNHLY and CDR2 FYNNEI. The CDR3 sequence is 13 residues long. V lost 7 bases and J lost 2, with 12 bases in between.

For this clone: An end of the junction does not agree with germline; a read error may underlie this. Other DNA sequences from this sample encode an identical CDR3 as well. The chain has TRBV19 and TRBJ1-5, with D tentatively TRBD1 (5 bases). The CDR3 loop spans 12 amino acids. The germline V gene has CDR1 LNHDA and CDR2 SQIVND (reference sequence). The CDR3 here is CASTRENQPQHF. DNA of the CDR3: TGTGCAAGTACCAGGGAAAATCAGCCCCAGCATTTT.

This sequence joins TRBV19 and TRBJ1-5; 8 nucleotides match TRBD1. V was clipped by 4 bases and J by 0 bases; unmatched bases: 5. Germline-derived CDR1 and CDR2 are LNHDA and SQIVND (reference sequence). The CDR3 consists of 16 residues. The CDR3 sequence: CASSRGQAYSNQPQHF. As DNA, the CDR3 is TGTGCCAGTAGTAGGGGACAGGCGTATAGCAATCAGCCCCAGCATTTT.

This chain uses TRBV18 with TRBJ1-1; 7 bases are shared with TRBD1. Trimming took 6 bases from V and 0 from J; bases not matched to a gene: 7. This CDR3 contains 15 residues. Germline V lookup: CDR1 KGHSH, CDR2 LQKENI. CDR3: CASSRPTGMNTEAFF. The CDR3 DNA reads as TGTGCCAGCTCCCGCCCGACAGGGATGAACACTGAAGCTTTCTTT. Together with reference TRBV18 and TRBJ1-1, the CDR3 gives the full variable domain: NAGVMQNPRHLVRRRGQEARLRCSPMKGHSHVYWYRQLPEEGLKFMVYLQKENIIDESGMPKERFSAEFPKEGPSILRIQQVVRGDSAAYFCASSRPTGMNTEAFFGQGTRLTVV.

The chain recombines TRBV5-1 with TRBJ2-5; D is undetermined. CDR1 and CDR2 (germline): SGHRS, YFSETQ. Trimming pared 0 bases from V and 2 bases from J, leaving 17 bases between. The CDR3 has 17 amino acids. The CDR3 spells CASSLGLAHTYQETQYF. For the CDR3, the DNA is TGCGCCAGCAGCTTGGGATTAGCACACACCTATCAAGAGACCCAGTACTTC.

J is TRBJ1-2 and V is TRBV5-1, with D hard to call. Trimming pared 0 bases from V and 0 bases from J, leaving 6 bases between. Germline V gives CDR1 SGHRS, CDR2 YFSETQ. This CDR3 region has 14 residues. The chain's CDR3 is CASSLDQTNYGYTF. The CDR3 nucleotides read TGCGCCAGCAGCTTGGACCAGACTAACTATGGCTACACCTTC.

V gene TRBV5-1 combines with J gene TRBJ2-7, with D possibly being TRBD1 (5 bases). This CDR3 is built from 13 residues. Germline assignment: CDR1 SGHRS and CDR2 YFSETQ. Trimming removed 6 bases at V and 3 bases at J, with 13 bases between. Written as DNA, the CDR3 is TGCGCCAGCAAAGGGTCAGGGAACTACGAGCAGTACTTC. It translates to CASKGSGNYEQYF.

This clone was observed a handful of times. V is TRBV12-3 or TRBV12-4 and J is TRBJ1-1, with D possibly being TRBD1 (5 bases). V shed 6 bases and J shed 3 bases, with 11 bases lying between them. There are 13 residues in the CDR3. CDR3 sequence reads: CASSYGGDTEAFF. CDR3 nucleotides: TGTGCCAGCAGCTATGGGGGGGACACTGAAGCTTTCTTT.

The genes are TRBV6-5 and TRBJ1-5, with 7 bases identical to TRBD1. This CDR3 contains 15 residues. V was clipped by 6 bases and J by 2 bases; unmatched bases: 7. Germline V gene data show CDR1 as MNHEY and CDR2 as SVGAGI. In nucleotides, the CDR3 is TGTGCCAGCAGCTCCAGGGGGGTTGGCAATCAGCCCCAGCATTTT. Translating gives CASSSRGVGNQPQHF.

Written as DNA, the CDR3 is TGTGCCAGCAGGGACAGGCCCTTTCCCCAGCCCCAGCATTTT. This encodes CASRDRPFPQPQHF. The genes are TRBV6-5 and TRBJ1-5, with 7 bases lining up with TRBD1. CDR1 is MNHEY and CDR2 is SVGAGI in the germline V gene. This CDR3 has 14 residues. With 6 bases clipped from V and 7 bases from J, the junction kept 9 bases outside the gene matches.

The rearrangement uses TRBV6-5 and TRBJ2-5; possibly TRBD2 for D (5 bases). Per germline, CDR1 MNHEY and CDR2 SVGAGI. The V end lost 6 bases, the J end lost 4 bases, and 12 bases lay between the germline ends. The CDR3 contains 13 residues. CDR3 nucleotide sequence: TGTGCCAGCAGCCCCAGGCGGGTAGAGACCCAGTACTTC. Residues: CASSPRRVETQYF.

The V and J genes are TRBV7-9 and TRBJ2-2; 10 nucleotides line up with TRBD1. V dropped 4 bases and J dropped 3; count of bases not matched to a gene: 2. CDR1 is SEHNR and CDR2 is FQNEAQ in the germline V gene (reference sequence). The length of the CDR3 is 15 residues. This chain's CDR3 is CASSSGTGDTGELFF. The CDR3 DNA reads as TGTGCCAGCAGCTCCGGGACAGGGGACACCGGGGAGCTGTTTTTT.